The 3 T cell receptor beta chains below come from one sample, sequenced in a study of control samples from healthy donors and cancer patients. The table came from immunoSEQ multiplex PCR; TCRdb's copy has only in-frame clones and leaves some out. The sample has about 130,000 clones; 92% are singletons. The specimen sequenced was blood. The receptors stem from a man between 18 and 29 years old in good health.

The chain combines TRBV19 with TRBJ2-4, with TRBD1 identical over 9 bases. This CDR3 is built from 16 residues. V dropped 5 bases and J dropped 4; count of bases not matched to a gene: 9. Germline V gene sequence: CDR1 LNHDA, CDR2 SQIVND (reference sequence). CDR3 residues: CASSLRAGTGKNIQYF. CDR3 in DNA: TGTGCCAGTAGTCTTCGCGCCGGGACAGGGAAAAACATTCAGTACTTC.

The V call is TRBV7-3, the J call TRBJ2-1; a weak D match, TRBD1 (6 bases). The CDR3 is made up of 12 amino acids. Trimming left V 5 bases short and J 7 bases short, with 9 bases between. Germline-derived CDR1 and CDR2 are SGHTA and FQGTGA. CDR3 amino acids: CASSVQGNEQFF. CDR3 DNA: TGTGCCAGCAGCGTACAGGGAAATGAGCAGTTCTTC.

A few counts support this clone. The V and J genes are TRBV3-1 (or the pseudogene TRBV3-2) and TRBJ2-5, with TRBD2 identical over 14 bases. The CDR3 runs to 19 residues. V lost 4 bases, J lost 5 bases, and 15 bases stayed unmatched. The germline V gene has CDR1 LGHDT and CDR2 YNNKEL (reference sequence). CDR3 loop: CASSRGLAGVRWNGETQYF. CDR3 DNA sequence: TGTGCCAGCAGCCGGGGACTAGCGGGGGTTCGTTGGAATGGGGAGACCCAGTACTTC.